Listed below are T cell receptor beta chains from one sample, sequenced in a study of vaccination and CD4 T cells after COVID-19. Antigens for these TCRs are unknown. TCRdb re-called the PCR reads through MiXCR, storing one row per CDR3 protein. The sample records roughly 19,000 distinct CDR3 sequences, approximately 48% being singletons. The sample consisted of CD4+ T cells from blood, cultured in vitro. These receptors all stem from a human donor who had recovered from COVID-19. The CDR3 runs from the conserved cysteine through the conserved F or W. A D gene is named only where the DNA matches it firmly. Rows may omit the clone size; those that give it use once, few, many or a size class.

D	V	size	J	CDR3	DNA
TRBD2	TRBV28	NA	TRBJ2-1	CASNVDHAGGPTFF	TGTGCCAGCAATGTAGATCATGCGGGAGGGCCTACGTTCTTC
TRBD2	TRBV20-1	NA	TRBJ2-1	CSAPAAGGANEQFF	TGCAGTGCGCCAGCAGCGGGAGGGGCCAATGAGCAGTTCTTC
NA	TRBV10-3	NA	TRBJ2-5	CAISESWGETQYF	TGTGCCATCAGTGAGTCTTGGGGAGAGACCCAGTACTTC
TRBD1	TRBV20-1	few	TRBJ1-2	CSAGTGGDLGYTF	TGCAGTGCTGGGACAGGGGGAGACCTTGGCTACACCTTC
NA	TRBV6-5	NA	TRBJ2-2	CASSYSRGGELFF	TGTGCCAGCAGTTACTCGAGGGGGGGGGAGCTGTTTTTT
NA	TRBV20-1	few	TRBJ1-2	CSANRVGYGYTF	TGCAGTGCTAACAGGGTCGGCTATGGCTACACCTTC
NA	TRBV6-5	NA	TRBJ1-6	CASSYWGTSSYNSPLHF	TGTGCCAGCAGTTACTGGGGGACAAGCTCCTATAATTCACCCCTCCACTTT
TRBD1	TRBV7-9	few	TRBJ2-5	CASSVNRGLQETQYF	TGTGCCAGCAGCGTTAACAGGGGGCTCCAAGAGACCCAGTACTTC
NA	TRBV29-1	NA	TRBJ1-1	CSVGVQRWTEAFF	TGCAGCGTTGGGGTTCAGAGATGGACAGAAGCTTTCTTT
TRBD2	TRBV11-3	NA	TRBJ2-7	CASSRSSGQTVYEQYF	TGTGCCAGCAGCCGATCTAGCGGTCAAACGGTCTACGAGCAGTACTTC
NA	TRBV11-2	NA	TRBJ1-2	CASSEHLGYGYTF	TGTGCCAGCAGCGAGCACTTGGGGTATGGCTACACCTTC
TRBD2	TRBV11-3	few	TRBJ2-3	CASSFIPGLAGGLADTQYF	TGTGCCAGCAGCTTTATACCGGGACTAGCGGGAGGGCTCGCAGATACGCAGTATTTT
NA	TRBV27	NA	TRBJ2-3	CASSLSGSTSTDTQYF	TGTGCCAGCAGTTTATCCGGGTCGACTAGCACAGATACGCAGTATTTT
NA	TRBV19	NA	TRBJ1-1	CASSQSRGIDTEAFF	TGTGCCAGTAGTCAGTCGCGGGGGATCGACACTGAAGCTTTCTTT
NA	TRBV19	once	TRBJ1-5	CATAPTGGNQPQHF	TGTGCCACCGCCCCGACCGGTGGCAATCAGCCCCAGCATTTT
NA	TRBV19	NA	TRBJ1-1	CASSINTEAFF	TGTGCCAGTAGTATCAACACTGAAGCTTTCTTT
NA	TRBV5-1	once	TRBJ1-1	CASSPRGLNTEAFF	TGCGCCAGCAGCCCCAGGGGATTGAACACTGAAGCTTTCTTT
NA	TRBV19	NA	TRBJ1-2	CASSMSVNDYTF	TGTGCCAGTAGTATGTCGGTTAATGACTACACCTTC
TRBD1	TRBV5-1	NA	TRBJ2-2	CASSPTGDTGELFF	TGCGCCAGCAGTCCTACAGGGGACACCGGGGAGCTGTTTTTT
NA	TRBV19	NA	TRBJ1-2	CASSIPDWGGGYTF	TGTGCCAGTAGTATCCCGGACTGGGGGGGAGGCTACACCTTC
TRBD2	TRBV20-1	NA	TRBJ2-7	CSALGLAVSEQYF	TGCAGTGCCCTAGGACTAGCGGTTTCCGAGCAGTACTTC
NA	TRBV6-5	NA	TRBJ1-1	CASSYTENTEAFF	TGTGCCAGCAGTTACACAGAAAACACTGAAGCTTTCTTT
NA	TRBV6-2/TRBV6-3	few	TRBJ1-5	CASSYGPGQPQHF	TGTGCCAGCAGTTACGGACCAGGCCAGCCCCAGCATTTT
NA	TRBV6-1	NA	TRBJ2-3	CASTSGTGTDTQYF	TGTGCCAGCACCTCCGGGACGGGCACAGATACGCAGTATTTT
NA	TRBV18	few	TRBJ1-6	CASSPRNRGDNSPLHF	TGTGCCAGCTCACCCCGAAATAGGGGGGATAATTCACCCCTCCACTTT
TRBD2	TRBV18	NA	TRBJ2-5	CASSTLTSGSTETQYF	TGTGCCAGCTCTACCCTTACTAGCGGGAGTACGGAGACCCAGTACTTC
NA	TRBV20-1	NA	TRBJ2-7	CSARVSSGISFYEQYF	TGCAGTGCTAGAGTCTCCAGCGGCATAAGTTTCTACGAGCAGTACTTC
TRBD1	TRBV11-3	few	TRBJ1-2	CASSLAYRGPTPTNYGYTF	TGTGCCAGCAGCTTAGCGTACAGGGGGCCAACACCGACTAACTATGGCTACACCTTC
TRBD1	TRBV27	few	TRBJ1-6	CASSDLTGATRNSPLHF	TGTGCCAGCAGTGATTTAACAGGGGCGACTCGTAATTCACCCCTCCACTTT